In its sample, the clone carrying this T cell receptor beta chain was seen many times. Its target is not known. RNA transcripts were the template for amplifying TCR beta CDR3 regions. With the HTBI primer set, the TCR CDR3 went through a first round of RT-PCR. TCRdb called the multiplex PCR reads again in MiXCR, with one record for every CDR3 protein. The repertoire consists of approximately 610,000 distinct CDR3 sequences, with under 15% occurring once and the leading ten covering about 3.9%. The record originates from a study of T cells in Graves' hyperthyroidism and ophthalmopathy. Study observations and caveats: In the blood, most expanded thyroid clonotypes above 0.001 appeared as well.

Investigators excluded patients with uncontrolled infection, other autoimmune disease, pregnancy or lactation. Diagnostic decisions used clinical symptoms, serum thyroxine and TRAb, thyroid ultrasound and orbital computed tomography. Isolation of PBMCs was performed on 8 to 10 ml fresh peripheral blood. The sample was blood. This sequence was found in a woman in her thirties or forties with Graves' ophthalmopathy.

The CDR3 DNA reads as TGTGCCAGCAGTCCCGCGGGCTTATCCATGAACACTGAAGCTTTCTTT. Translation gives CASSPAGLSMNTEAFF. The chain is built from TRBV28 and TRBJ1-1; D uncertain. The length of the CDR3 is 16 residues. Germline assignment: CDR1 MDHEN and CDR2 SYDVKM. V lost 5 bases to trimming and J lost 0 bases, with 16 bases between them.